The present TCR beta chain was sequenced within a study of neurological immune-mediated disorders. This clonotype occurred many times. What it binds is unknown. 950,000 to 1,000,000 sorted CD4+ or CD8+ T cells made each library. Study-wide points: Healthy controls had more TCR clonal expansion than multiple sclerosis, which showed the least, whereas HTLV-1-associated myelopathy showed the most.

The making of cDNA relied on 5'RACE with 10-nucleotide random UMIs. A single run covered 15-18 subjects with over 200 million TCR-beta sequences. TCRdb recomputed calls from the 5' RACE reads with MiXCR, one row per CDR3 protein. The sample has around 55,000 distinct CDR3 sequences, over 3.5% seen once. Sequenced: CD4+ T cells from blood. The source is a woman in her forties with multiple sclerosis.

CDR3 bases: TGCGCCAGCAGCCCCTATGGCACCGGGGAGCTGTTTTTT. Translating gives CASSPYGTGELFF. The chain recombines TRBV5-1 with TRBJ2-2, with unresolved D. V lost 4 bases, J lost 4 bases, and 8 bases lay in between. The CDR3 is 13 amino acids. The germline CDR1 and CDR2 sequences are SGHRS and YFSETQ. The full variable domain, in which reference TRBV5-1 and TRBJ2-2 provide the parts outside the CDR3, is KAGVTQTPRYLIKTRGQQVTLSCSPISGHRSVSWYQQTPGQGLQFLFEYFSETQRNKGNFPGRFSGRQFSNSRSEMNVSTLELGDSALYLCASSPYGTGELFFGEGSRLTVL.